These 22 T cell receptor beta chains share one sample of origin, sequenced in a study of T cell responses to AZD1222 COVID-19 vaccine. Clones were read by immunoSEQ multiplex PCR, and TCRdb kept only the in-frame ones, dropping some. This sample has around 170,000 clones; about 90% occur once, and the top ten carry around 10%. Here the sequenced sample was peripheral blood, taken 28 days after the second AZD1222 dose. The receptors come from an adult who received the AZD1222 COVID-19 vaccine.

This sequence joins TRBV6-5 and TRBJ1-2; no definite D call. The germline V gene has CDR1 MNHEY and CDR2 SVGAGI. The CDR3 spans 14 residues. Trimming removed 0 bases from V and 6 bases from J, with 11 bases in between. This CDR3 is CASSYSILPHGYTF. The DNA of the CDR3 is TGTGCCAGCAGTTACTCGATTCTCCCCCATGGCTACACCTTC.

In its sample, this clone was seen a few times. The chain recombines TRBV6-1 with TRBJ1-2, with a weak D call TRBD1 (5 bases). This CDR3 spans 14 amino acids. CDR1 MNHNS and CDR2 SASEGT come from the germline V gene. V was clipped by 1 base and J by 5 bases, with 11 bases between them. The DNA of the CDR3 is TGTGCCAGCAGTGAAGTTGGCAGGGAGTATGGCTACACCTTC. Translated, it gives CASSEVGREYGYTF.

The rearrangement uses TRBV7-8 and TRBJ2-7; D is ambiguous. The germline CDR1 and CDR2 sequences are SGHVS and FQNEAQ. The CDR3 sequence is 12 residues long. DNA of the CDR3: TGTGCTACAGCCCCCCTAACCTACGAGCAGTACTTC. Its translation is CATAPLTYEQYF.

The rearrangement links TRBV12-3 or TRBV12-4 to TRBJ2-1, with 7 bases matching TRBD2. The CDR3 is made up of 12 amino acids. Unmatched junction bases numbered 5, after V lost 6 bases and J lost 9 bases. The CDR3 sequence is CASSSGGGEQFF. The DNA of the CDR3 is TGTGCCAGCAGCTCTGGGGGGGGTGAGCAGTTCTTC.

The chain has TRBV6-5 and TRBJ1-1; perhaps TRBD1 as D (5 bases). Germline lookup yields CDR1 MNHEY and CDR2 SVGAGI. The length of the CDR3 is 14 residues. The V and J ends lost 7 bases and 3 bases respectively, with 15 bases between them. CDR3 bases: TGTGCCAGCATTACCCGCGGGGCCGACACTGAAGCTTTCTTT. Its translation: CASITRGADTEAFF.

The chain uses TRBV19 and TRBJ1-5; D uncertain. In germline, CDR1 is LNHDA, CDR2 SQIVND (reference sequence). V shed 5 bases and J shed 6 bases, with 14 bases lying between them. There are 14 residues in the CDR3. CDR3 coding DNA: TGTGCCAGTAGTTTGCTAGGGTCCGGTCAGCCCCAGCATTTT. Translation: CASSLLGSGQPQHF.

This chain links TRBV4-3 with TRBJ2-2; D uncertain. The CDR3 runs to 12 residues. Germline V gives CDR1 LGHNA, CDR2 YSLEER. Deletions cut 1 base from V and 7 bases from J, with 4 bases between. CDR3: CASSQVGGELFF. CDR3 DNA sequence: TGCGCCAGCAGCCAAGTCGGCGGGGAGCTGTTTTTT.

The V and J genes are TRBV4-3 and TRBJ1-2, with a tentative D call TRBD1 (5 bases). The V gene's germline CDR1 is LGHNA and CDR2 YSLEER. The CDR3 loop spans 16 amino acids. V lost 0 bases and J 3 bases, leaving 14 bases between the germline ends. The CDR3 nucleotides are TGCGCCAGCAGCCAAGAACCAGGGAGGATTGACTATGGCTACACCTTC. This codes for CASSQEPGRIDYGYTF.

The J gene is TRBJ1-3, the V gene TRBV18; maybe TRBD1 (5 bases). The length of the CDR3 is 18 residues. V was shortened by 1 base and J by 7 bases, with 23 bases between the two germline ends. CDR1 and CDR2 (germline): KGHSH, LQKENI. In DNA form, the CDR3 reads TGTGCCAGCTCACCACGGGGGTCAACGGGCTTCGAGCGGAACACCATATATTTT. This sequence encodes CASSPRGSTGFERNTIYF.

The chain couples TRBV6-5 to TRBJ1-4; the D gene is possibly TRBD1 (5 bases). The V end lost 9 bases, the J end lost 1 base, and 12 bases lay between the germline ends. In germline, CDR1 is MNHEY, CDR2 SVGAGI. The CDR3 has 14 residues. This CDR3 is CASKRTQTNEKLFF. The DNA of the CDR3 is TGTGCCAGTAAAAGGACACAAACTAATGAAAAACTGTTTTTT.

This chain uses TRBV6-6 with TRBJ1-2; TRBD1 might be the D (6 bases). The CDR3 has 14 amino acids. Germline CDR1 and CDR2: MNHNY and SVGAGI (reference sequence). The germline V and J ends were trimmed by 4 bases and 6 bases, with 15 bases remaining between them. The CDR3 coding sequence is TGTGCCAGCAGTTCGATAACAGGGACAAATGGCTACACCTTC. It is translated as CASSSITGTNGYTF.

The rearrangement links TRBV10-2 to TRBJ1-6, with a possible D match to TRBD1 (5 bases). Germline CDR1 WSHSY, CDR2 SAAADI. The germline V and J ends were trimmed by 0 bases and 6 bases, with 9 bases remaining between them. The CDR3 loop spans 15 amino acids. This CDR3 reads CASSESMGGNSPLHF. CDR3 nucleotide sequence: TGCGCCAGCAGTGAGTCTATGGGGGGTAATTCACCCCTCCACTTT.

The J gene is TRBJ2-1, the V gene TRBV27; 7 positions match TRBD1. The V segment lost 5 bases and the J segment 2 bases; nucleotides outside the gene matches: 6. Germline V gene sequence: CDR1 MNHEY, CDR2 SMNVEV (reference sequence). This CDR3 is 15 amino acids long. CDR3 protein: CASSPDRAPYNEQFF. The CDR3 region has the DNA TGTGCCAGCAGTCCAGACAGGGCCCCCTACAATGAGCAGTTCTTC.

The chain carries TRBV5-8 and TRBJ1-1; D is possibly TRBD1 (5 bases). The CDR3 spans 13 residues. Germline loops: CDR1 SGHTS, CDR2 YDEGEE. Trimming left V 2 bases short and J 7 bases short, with 12 bases between. DNA for the CDR3: TGTGCCAGCAGCTTCGGCAGGGTGGGTGAAGCTTTCTTT. This codes for CASSFGRVGEAFF.

J is TRBJ1-5 and V is TRBV18; D not certain. Trimming pared 0 bases from V and 4 bases from J, leaving 4 bases between. CDR1 is KGHSH and CDR2 is LQKENI in the germline V gene. This CDR3 has 13 residues. In nucleotides, the CDR3 is TGTGCCAGCTCACCACCTGGTAATCAGCCCCAGCATTTT. Translation: CASSPPGNQPQHF.

The chain uses TRBV19 and TRBJ2-6; TRBD1 matches 8 bases. V lost 5 bases and J lost 2; bases outside the gene matches: 8. CDR1 and CDR2 (germline): LNHDA, SQIVND (reference sequence). The CDR3 contains 17 residues. Written as DNA, the CDR3 is TGTGCCAGTAGTTCCGGGACAGGTACGCCTGGGGCCAACGTCCTGACTTTC. Translating gives CASSSGTGTPGANVLTF. Complete variable domain (other parts from reference TRBV19 and TRBJ2-6): DGGITQSPKYLFRKEGQNVTLSCEQNLNHDAMYWYRQDPGQGLRLIYYSQIVNDFQKGDIAEGYSVSREKKESFPLTVTSAQKNPTAFYLCASSSGTGTPGANVLTFGAGSRLTVL.

This sequence joins TRBV6-2 or TRBV6-3 and TRBJ2-2, with D possibly matching TRBD1 (5 bases). Deletions cut 6 bases from V and 2 bases from J, with 7 bases between. CDR3 length equals 13 residues. Per germline, CDR1 MNHEY and CDR2 SVGEGT. CDR3 DNA sequence: TGTGCCAGCAGCCAGGGAAACACCGGGGAGCTGTTTTTT. As protein: CASSQGNTGELFF.

The chain uses TRBV24-1 and TRBJ1-1; TRBD1 aligns across 7 bases. Trimming cost V 3 bases and J 9 bases; bases outside gene matches: 21. The CDR3 length is 18 residues. Germline CDR1 and CDR2: KGHDR and SFDVKD. The CDR3 reads CATSDVLARDRTSFKAFF. The CDR3 DNA reads TGTGCCACCAGTGATGTTCTCGCACGGGACAGAACTTCATTCAAAGCTTTCTTT.

The genes are TRBV3-1 (or the pseudogene TRBV3-2) and TRBJ2-3, with unresolved D. V was trimmed by 7 bases and J by 1 base, leaving 18 bases between them. The CDR3 has 16 residues. The germline V gene has CDR1 LGHDT and CDR2 YNNKEL (reference sequence). CDR3 DNA sequence: TGTGCCAGCAAGCCAGATCGGAACTGGGGCACAGATACGCAGTATTTT. Amino acid sequence: CASKPDRNWGTDTQYF.

This clone was observed a handful of times. This chain connects TRBV12-5 to TRBJ1-1; 8 bases fit TRBD1. The CDR3 spans 15 residues. Trimming cost V 6 bases and J 2 bases; bases outside gene matches: 8. Germline values: CDR1 LGHNT, CDR2 FRNRAP. CDR3 DNA: TGTGCTAGTGGCCATGGACAGGGATATAACACTGAAGCTTTCTTT. This sequence encodes CASGHGQGYNTEAFF.

This chain links TRBV9 with TRBJ1-2; D is ambiguous. Trimming cost V 0 bases and J 7 bases, with 19 bases left between them. Germline V CDR1 and CDR2: SGDLS, YYNGEE. The CDR3 covers 16 residues. The CDR3 DNA reads as TGTGCCAGCAGCGTAGGTTCTGGGTCCCAGATCGGTGGCTACACCTTC. This translates into CASSVGSGSQIGGYTF.

This clone was seen once. This chain joins TRBV13 and TRBJ2-5, with D possibly matching TRBD2 (5 bases). The CDR3 is 13 residues long. Germline V gene data show CDR1 as PRHDT and CDR2 as FYEKMQ (reference sequence). V was pared by 3 bases and J by 2 bases, with 7 bases between. CDR3 residues: CASSFTGQETQYF. CDR3 bases: TGTGCCAGCAGCTTCACGGGGCAAGAGACCCAGTACTTC. The full variable domain, with the rest looked up from reference TRBV13 and TRBJ2-5, is AAGVIQSPRHLIKEKRETATLKCYPIPRHDTVYWYQQGPGQDPQFLISFYEKMQSDKGSIPDRFSAQQFSDYHSELNMSSLELGDSALYFCASSFTGQETQYFGPGTRLLVL.